These 27 T cell receptor beta chains originate from one sample sequenced in a study of T-cell reconstitution after alpha-beta-depleted transplantation in children (dated by TCRdb to 2016 to 2017). Receptor amplification or capture employed PCR. Sequencing was performed on an Illumina HiSeq 2500. TCR library preparation used molecular barcoding, with unique molecular identifiers applied to normalize quantification of the TCRbeta repertoire. Starting from the raw public reads, TCRdb applied fastp trimming at Q25, assembled clones with MiXCR and retained in-frame beta chains. Identical CDR3 protein sequences are pooled into one entry, listed with their most common genes and DNA. Recorded for this sample are about 980,000 distinct CDR3 sequences; around 30% of them occurred a single time. The leading ten clones occupy around 30% of the sample. The sample's treatment or condition label is to be understood as: allogeneic hematopoietic cell transplantation with graft depleted of TCRalphabeta T cells and CD19 B cells.

This material consisted of PBMCs, mostly from graft donor cells, taken 360 days after TCRalphabeta/CD19-depleted stem cell transplant. These receptor sequences come from a boy in the first two years of life who had a stem cell transplant for SCID, so the T cells may come from the graft donor.

The V gene is TRBV7-9, the J gene TRBJ1-4; 9 bases line up with TRBD1. This CDR3 is 15 amino acids long. Germline V gives CDR1 SEHNR, CDR2 FQNEAQ (reference sequence). V dropped 4 bases and J dropped 7; count of bases not matched to a gene: 7. The CDR3 DNA sequence: TGTGCCAGCAGCTCCGGGACAGGGAAGAGTGAAAAACTGTTTTTT. Translating it yields CASSSGTGKSEKLFF.

This clonotype has just a few counts. The CDR3 protein is CASRMDRAAGQPQHF. The CDR3, as DNA: TGTGCCAGCAGGATGGACAGGGCGGCCGGTCAGCCCCAGCATTTT. The chain recombines TRBV2 with TRBJ1-5, with TRBD1 identical over 8 bases. There are 15 residues in the CDR3. The junction had 10 bases not matched to a gene; V was cut back by 6 bases and J by 6 bases. Germline loops: CDR1 SNHLY, CDR2 FYNNEI.

The J gene is TRBJ2-7, the V gene TRBV28; TRBD2 matches at 9 bases. The CDR3 loop spans 15 amino acids. V lost 5 bases and J lost 5; bases outside the gene matches: 10. Germline V lookup: CDR1 MDHEN, CDR2 SYDVKM. The CDR3 coding sequence is TGTGCCAGCAGTGCCGCCAGCGGGGGGCTGAACGAGCAGTACTTC. It specifies CASSAASGGLNEQYF.

V and J are TRBV10-3 and TRBJ2-7, with a weak D call TRBD1 (5 bases). CDR3 size: 15 residues. With 6 bases removed from V and 0 bases from J, the gap between germline ends came to 15 bases. CDR1 and CDR2 from the germline V gene are ENHRY and SYGVKD. The CDR3 sequence: CAIRGLTEYSYEQYF. DNA of the CDR3: TGTGCCATCAGAGGGTTGACAGAGTACTCCTACGAGCAGTACTTC.

This clonotype was observed a handful of times. This sequence joins TRBV6-1 and TRBJ1-1; no definite D call. Germline assignment: CDR1 MNHNS and CDR2 SASEGT. CDR3 length equals 15 residues. V lost 1 base and J lost 1, with 10 bases in between. This CDR3 is CASSEVPGPNTEAFF. CDR3 in DNA: TGTGCCAGCAGTGAAGTTCCGGGCCCGAACACTGAAGCTTTCTTT.

The V call is TRBV4-3, the J call TRBJ1-2, with 9 bases that match TRBD1. This CDR3 contains 14 residues. After removal of 1 base from V and 3 bases from J, the junction contained 0 bases not matched to a gene. Germline V gene sequence: CDR1 LGHNA, CDR2 YSLEER. CDR3 DNA sequence: TGCGCCAGCAGCCAAGGGACAGGGGACTATGGCTACACCTTC. Translated: CASSQGTGDYGYTF.

The chain has TRBV6-5 and TRBJ1-1; D possibly corresponds to TRBD1 (6 bases). CDR3 size: 15 residues. V dropped 3 bases and J dropped 5 bases, with 16 bases sitting between them. CDR1 and CDR2 (germline): MNHEY, SVGAGI. The DNA of the CDR3 is TGTGCCAGCAGTTATGATGGGGGCGCGGGTACTGAAGCTTTCTTT. It specifies CASSYDGGAGTEAFF.

The J gene is TRBJ2-3, the V gene TRBV20-1; TRBD2 matches 10 bases. In germline, CDR1 is DFQATT, CDR2 SNEGSKA (reference sequence). The CDR3 sequence is 14 residues long. After removal of 6 bases from V and 2 bases from J, the junction contained 5 bases not matched to a gene. In DNA form, the CDR3 reads TGCAGTGCACAGCGGGGGGGCTACACAGATACGCAGTATTTT. The encoded protein is CSAQRGGYTDTQYF.

The chain joins TRBV5-5 to TRBJ2-1; D could derive from TRBD1 or TRBD2 (6 bases each). CDR3 length: 14 amino acids. V lost 3 bases and J lost 3, with 10 bases in between. Germline CDR1 reads SGHKS; CDR2 reads YYEKEE (reference sequence). The CDR3 spells CASSWGAGYNEQFF. CDR3 bases: TGTGCCAGCAGCTGGGGGGCCGGCTACAATGAGCAGTTCTTC.

The gene calls are TRBV9 and TRBJ1-2; weak D call: TRBD1 (5 bases). Trimming left V 4 bases short and J 2 bases short, with 9 bases between. The CDR3 covers 13 residues. Germline V gene data show CDR1 as SGDLS and CDR2 as YYNGEE. CDR3 DNA sequence: TGTGCCAGCAGCTCTGGGGCCAACTATGGCTACACCTTC. This codes for CASSSGANYGYTF.

The V gene is TRBV29-1, the J gene TRBJ2-5, with 8 bases identical to TRBD1. After removal of 0 bases from V and 0 bases from J, the junction contained 6 bases not matched to a gene. Looked up from germline, CDR1 is SQVTM and CDR2 is ANQGSEA. There are 16 residues in the CDR3. The CDR3 DNA reads TGCAGCGTTGAAGAGGGGGACAGGAGGTACCAAGAGACCCAGTACTTC. Protein sequence: CSVEEGDRRYQETQYF.

This clonotype came up once. The rearrangement joins TRBV5-1 to TRBJ2-2; 11 bases fit TRBD1. Trimming cost V 7 bases and J 1 base; bases outside gene matches: 6. The CDR3 consists of 16 residues. CDR1 and CDR2 (germline): SGHRS, YFSETQ. CDR3 DNA: TGCGCCAGCGGACAGGGGGCACTCCAGAACACCGGGGAGCTGTTTTTT. It specifies CASGQGALQNTGELFF.

The gene calls are TRBV6-1 and TRBJ2-1; TRBD1 aligns across 7 bases. Trimming at V came to 6 bases and at J to 0 bases, leaving 11 bases not matched to a gene. CDR3 length equals 17 residues. CDR1 MNHNS and CDR2 SASEGT come from the germline V gene. In DNA, the CDR3 is TGTGCCAGCAGCCGTAGACAGGGAACTATCTCCTACAATGAGCAGTTCTTC. It specifies CASSRRQGTISYNEQFF.

CDR3 DNA: TGCGCCAGCAGCTTGGCTAGCGGGTTATATCGCGAGCAGTACTTC. Translation gives CASSLASGLYREQYF. This chain links TRBV5-1 with TRBJ2-7; 8 bases align to TRBD2. V gave up 0 bases and J gave up 6 bases; unmatched junction bases: 8. Germline V gene lookup returns CDR1 SGHRS and CDR2 YFSETQ. The CDR3 has 15 residues.

This clonotype was found a few times. CDR3 bases: TGTGCCAGCGACCCGGGAGCCTATGGCTACACCTTC. This gives the protein CASDPGAYGYTF. V and J are TRBV2 and TRBJ1-2; D remains ambiguous. V shed 8 bases and J shed 4 bases, with 11 bases lying between them. The CDR3 is made up of 12 amino acids. Germline CDR1 and CDR2: SNHLY and FYNNEI.

V gene TRBV6-1 combines with J gene TRBJ2-2, with 8 positions matching TRBD1. The J segment lost 3 bases and the V segment lost 6 bases, leaving 6 bases of the junction unmatched. CDR1 and CDR2 from the germline V gene are MNHNS and SASEGT. The CDR3 spans 15 residues. The chain's CDR3 is CASSTGQGDTGELFF. DNA of the CDR3: TGTGCCAGCAGCACTGGACAGGGCGACACCGGGGAGCTGTTTTTT.

The CDR3 coding sequence is TGTGCCAGCAGTCATAGACAGGGAATCTACGAGCAGTACTTC. Encoded protein: CASSHRQGIYEQYF. This sequence joins TRBV25-1 and TRBJ2-7; 7 nucleotides align to TRBD1. This CDR3 spans 14 amino acids. Per germline, CDR1 MGHDK and CDR2 SYGVNS. Trimming cost V 5 bases and J 3 bases; bases outside gene matches: 7.

This clonotype was seen a few times. The V and J genes are TRBV28 and TRBJ1-3, with no clear D. Germline V gene sequence: CDR1 MDHEN, CDR2 SYDVKM. The ends were cut back, 5 bases at V and 0 bases at J, with 14 bases in the middle. This CDR3 has 16 residues. CDR3 amino acids: CASSMIGFLSGNTIYF. The CDR3 DNA follows: TGTGCCAGCAGTATGATCGGGTTCCTCTCTGGAAACACCATATATTTT.

The CDR3 region is CASSQDMYVRAEAFF. DNA of the CDR3: TGCGCCAGCAGCCAAGATATGTACGTTCGAGCGGAAGCTTTCTTT. The chain carries TRBV4-3 and TRBJ1-1; no reliable D call. Between the trimmed V and J ends, which lost 0 bases and 8 bases, there was a span of 16 bases. The CDR3 is 15 amino acids. Germline loops: CDR1 LGHNA, CDR2 YSLEER.

The chain has TRBV21-1 and TRBJ2-7; the table assigns TRBD1, which was not confirmed against the DNA. TRBV21-1 is marked as a pseudogene. This CDR3 contains 15 residues. CDR3 DNA sequence: TGTGCCAGCAGCAGGTGGGACGTAAGCTCCTACGAGCAGTACTTC. It yields the protein CASSRWDVSSYEQYF.

This clonotype was seen more than once but under ten times. V usage is TRBV12-3 or TRBV12-4 and J usage is TRBJ2-1, with TRBD1 matching over 9 bases. V was pared by 6 bases and J by 6 bases, with 6 bases of the junction left unmatched. CDR3 length: 14 residues. In DNA form, the CDR3 reads TGTGCCAGCAGACCAGGACAGGGGTCCAATGAGCAGTTCTTC. It codes for CASRPGQGSNEQFF.

This clonotype has just a few counts. This chain uses TRBV6-5 with TRBJ2-5; TRBD2 might be the D (5 bases). This CDR3 is 12 amino acids long. Per the germline V gene, CDR1 is MNHEY and CDR2 is SVGAGI. V lost 5 bases, J lost 5 bases, and 9 bases lay in between. The CDR3 nucleotides read TGTGCCAGCAGTCCGGACTCTGAGACCCAGTACTTC. Protein: CASSPDSETQYF.

This chain connects TRBV12-3 or TRBV12-4 to TRBJ2-3, with D possibly called TRBD1 or TRBD2 (7 bases each). V was clipped by 7 bases and J by 2 bases, with 22 bases between them. This CDR3 has 17 amino acids. CDR3: CASNHPGRGLSTDTQYF. In nucleotides, the CDR3 is TGTGCCAGCAACCACCCTGGGAGGGGGCTGTCCACAGATACGCAGTATTTT.

The V and J genes are TRBV5-1 and TRBJ2-5, with TRBD2 matching 12 bases. Germline values: CDR1 SGHRS, CDR2 YFSETQ. This CDR3 region has 16 residues. V was pared by 5 bases and J by 5 bases, with 10 bases of the junction left unmatched. CDR3 sequence reads: CASRKASGGAVETQYF. CDR3 bases: TGCGCCAGCAGAAAGGCTAGCGGGGGGGCCGTGGAGACCCAGTACTTC.

The chain carries TRBV20-1 and TRBJ2-5; TRBD2 matches 8 bases. CDR1 and CDR2 from the germline V gene are DFQATT and SNEGSKA (reference sequence). V shed 6 bases, J shed 3 bases, and the junction held 3 bases outside the gene matches. The CDR3 extends over 12 amino acids. The CDR3 DNA follows: TGCAGTGCCGGGACTAGAAAAGAGACCCAGTACTTC. This translates into CSAGTRKETQYF.

In its sample, this clonotype was seen a few times. This chain links TRBV10-3 with TRBJ2-5, with 8 bases lining up with TRBD1. Germline CDR1 is ENHRY and CDR2 is SYGVKD. CDR3 length: 15 residues. Trimming removed 6 bases from V and 4 bases from J; junction bases left unmatched: 10. CDR3 DNA sequence: TGTGCCATCAGCCTGGCCGGGACAGGTGGAGAGACCCAGTACTTC. Encoded protein: CAISLAGTGGETQYF.

This clonotype was counted between two and nine times. The chain links TRBV5-5 to TRBJ2-5, with D possibly being TRBD2 (5 bases). The ends were cut back, 4 bases at V and 4 bases at J, with 20 bases in the middle. Germline V gene data show CDR1 as SGHKS and CDR2 as YYEKEE (reference sequence). This CDR3 is 16 amino acids long. CDR3 amino acids: CASSNARRTRRETQYF. The CDR3 region has the DNA TGTGCCAGCAGCAATGCCCGTAGAACTAGGAGAGAGACCCAGTACTTC.